This note documents a single T cell receptor (beta chain) sequence. This likely stems from a read error, as it lies one base from a far larger clone. Trimming took off 5 bases at V and 7 bases at J, with 12 bases between the two ends. From germline, CDR1 is SGHTA and CDR2 FQGNSA. The CDR3 is made up of 12 amino acids. These data belong to a study of prognosis after radiotherapy for stage I lung cancer. Genomic DNA served as the source from which two-round multiplex PCR generated TCR beta CDR3 amplicons. Amplification during the initial PCR round employed primers specific to each TRBV and TRBJ gene. TCRdb re-analysed the multiplex PCR reads in MiXCR, keeping a single row per CDR3 protein. This table has 20,000 to 30,000 distinct CDR3 sequences, roughly 41% appearing once.

This clonotype was obtained from a donor over 45 with non-small cell lung cancer. V and J are TRBV7-2 and TRBJ2-7; D call uncertain. The source material was PBMCs, sampled before or after stereotactic body radiation therapy (not recorded which). The DNA of the CDR3 is TGTGCCAGCAGCCCAGGTTGGGGTGAGCAGTACTTC. Translating gives CASSPGWGEQYF.